The 9 T cell receptor beta chains listed next were all sequenced from one sample in a study of cytomegalovirus exposure and HLA in healthy donors. PCR employed 60 Vbeta and 13 Jbeta primers. Data came from immunoSEQ multiplex PCR; TCRdb stores just in-frame clones and leaves some out. The table shows 180,000 or so clones, with around 80% occurring only once. Sequenced input: PBMCs. All receptors come from a girl aged 10 to 17 in good health and CMV-seropositive.

V gene TRBV11-2 combines with J gene TRBJ2-1; D may be TRBD2 (6 bases). V dropped 6 bases and J dropped 5 bases, with 11 bases sitting between them. This CDR3 spans 13 amino acids. The V gene's germline CDR1 is SGHAT and CDR2 FQNNGV. The DNA of the CDR3 is TGTGCCAGCAGAGCGGGCGGGGACAATGAGCAGTTCTTC. Its protein is CASRAGGDNEQFF.

This chain connects TRBV7-9 to TRBJ2-7; 7 positions agree with TRBD2. V was clipped by 9 bases and J by 3 bases; unmatched bases: 11. CDR1 and CDR2 from the germline V gene are SEHNR and FQNEAQ (reference sequence). CDR3 size: 14 residues. DNA of the CDR3: TGTGCCAGTTCTCGCGGGGAGGGTTTCTACGAGCAGTACTTC. This translates into CASSRGEGFYEQYF.

This clone was picked up one time. V is TRBV7-9 and J is TRBJ1-2; TRBD1 matches at 7 bases. Germline V gene lookup returns CDR1 SEHNR and CDR2 FQNEAQ (reference sequence). The CDR3 loop spans 16 amino acids. Germline trimming cut 4 bases from V and 0 bases from J; bases unmatched to any gene: 8. CDR3 in amino acids: CASSSDREQSNYGYTF. CDR3 DNA: TGTGCCAGCAGCTCCGACAGGGAGCAGTCTAACTATGGCTACACCTTC.

The CDR3 nucleotides are TGCAGCGTTGAAGGTGGAGTCTCTCGGGGGGCTAACTATGGCTACACCTTC. Translated: CSVEGGVSRGANYGYTF. V and J are TRBV29-1 and TRBJ1-2, with a tentative D call TRBD1 (5 bases). Germline loops: CDR1 SQVTM, CDR2 ANQGSEA. The germline V and J ends were trimmed by 1 base and 0 bases, with 18 bases remaining between them. This CDR3 comprises 17 residues.

This rearrangement joins TRBV27 to TRBJ1-1; 9 bases are shared with TRBD1. Germline CDR1 and CDR2: MNHEY and SMNVEV (reference sequence). The CDR3 covers 17 residues. J gave up 0 bases and V 10 bases, and 15 bases lay outside the gene matches. As DNA, the CDR3 is TGTGCCACCAAAAGTCTCGACAGGGGGACCTTGAACACTGAAGCTTTCTTT. Translated: CATKSLDRGTLNTEAFF.

In this sample, this clone turned up a few times. The chain couples TRBV5-1 to TRBJ1-6; D is unresolved. CDR3 length equals 14 residues. The germline gives CDR1 SGHRS, CDR2 YFSETQ. The V end lost 6 bases, the J end lost 9 bases, and 16 bases lay between the germline ends. The CDR3 here is CASTLIYEASPLHF. The CDR3 coding sequence is TGCGCCAGCACCCTGATCTACGAGGCTTCACCCCTCCACTTT.

The chain couples TRBV4-1 to TRBJ2-5, with TRBD2 identical over 11 bases. The CDR3 consists of 16 residues. J gave up 5 bases and V 2 bases, and 7 bases lay outside the gene matches. Germline V CDR1 and CDR2: MGHRA, YSYEKL. CDR3 sequence reads: CASSQSTSGGGETQYF. CDR3 DNA sequence: TGCGCCAGCAGCCAATCAACTAGCGGGGGAGGCGAGACCCAGTACTTC.

This clone was observed a single time. This CDR3 is CASSPTGNTGELFF. The DNA for the CDR3 is TGCGCCAGCAGCCCAACAGGGAACACCGGGGAGCTGTTTTTT. This rearrangement joins TRBV5-1 to TRBJ2-2, with D possibly TRBD1 on 5 matching bases. V lost 4 bases to trimming and J lost 1 base, with 8 bases between them. CDR1 is SGHRS and CDR2 is YFSETQ in the germline V gene. The CDR3 sequence is 14 residues long.

This sequence joins TRBV30 and TRBJ2-5; 13 nucleotides align to TRBD2. The CDR3 length is 13 residues. The germline V gene encodes CDR1 GTSNPN and CDR2 SVGIG (reference sequence). The trim removed 5 bases at V and 11 bases at J, leaving 8 bases unmatched. DNA for the CDR3: TGTGCCTGGGCAACTAGCGGGAGGGTGGAGCAGTACTTC. Translating it yields CAWATSGRVEQYF.